These 16 T cell receptor beta chains were sequenced from one sample in a study of T-cell memory formation after mild COVID-19. TCRdb analysed the 5' RACE reads with MiXCR anew, one entry per CDR3 protein. The table has approximately 260,000 distinct CDR3 sequences, about a sixth seen once; the top ten hold 20% to 25%. The sequenced sample consisted of PBMCs or a T cell subset sorted from them (not recorded which). These receptors originate from a man younger than 35 who had mild COVID-19 (a few samples of this study predate the infection). Cell type and time point are not known.

The chain carries TRBV20-1 and TRBJ1-5; 7 bases agree with TRBD1. Per the germline V gene, CDR1 is DFQATT and CDR2 is SNEGSKA (reference sequence). The CDR3 is made up of 15 amino acids. V dropped 5 bases and J dropped 0; count of bases not matched to a gene: 7. For the CDR3, the DNA is TGCAGTGCTCCCAGACAGGGCTATAGCAATCAGCCCCAGCATTTT. It encodes CSAPRQGYSNQPQHF.

This clonotype has a handful of counts. The chain combines TRBV20-1 with TRBJ1-3; D is possibly TRBD1 (5 bases). Germline loops: CDR1 DFQATT, CDR2 SNEGSKA (reference sequence). V dropped 5 bases and J dropped 2 bases, with 10 bases sitting between them. CDR3 size: 13 residues. The CDR3: CSARRDTGNTIYF. As DNA, the CDR3 is TGCAGTGCTCGCAGGGATACTGGAAACACCATATATTTT.

This clonotype has just a few counts. V and J are TRBV6-2 or TRBV6-3 and TRBJ2-5; possible D gene TRBD1, 5 bases. The CDR3 sequence is 15 residues long. V lost 5 bases and J 1 base, leaving 14 bases between the germline ends. In germline, CDR1 is MNHEY, CDR2 SVGEGT. This chain's CDR3 is CASSPGFRGQETQYF. The CDR3 region has the DNA TGTGCCAGCAGTCCCGGTTTTAGGGGCCAAGAGACCCAGTACTTC.

The chain couples TRBV5-4 to TRBJ2-3; D possibly corresponds to TRBD1 (6 bases). CDR3 size: 16 residues. CDR1 is SGHNT and CDR2 is YYREEE in the germline V gene (reference sequence). The ends were cut back, 3 bases at V and 1 base at J, with 15 bases in the middle. The CDR3 spells CASSSQGWSGTDTQYF. In DNA, the CDR3 is TGTGCCAGCAGCTCGCAGGGGTGGTCCGGCACAGATACGCAGTATTTT.

This sequence joins TRBV7-2 and TRBJ1-5, with D unclear. Germline V gives CDR1 SGHTA, CDR2 FQGNSA. The CDR3 runs 13 residues. The germline V and J ends were trimmed by 5 bases and 9 bases, with 14 bases remaining between them. The chain's CDR3 is CASSPEIVGPQHF. The CDR3 DNA sequence: TGTGCCAGCAGCCCCGAGATCGTGGGGCCCCAGCATTTT.

This clonotype was detected a few times. The chain joins TRBV15 to TRBJ1-5, with 7 bases matching TRBD1. V was pared by 4 bases and J by 5 bases, with 8 bases of the junction left unmatched. Germline CDR1 reads LNHNV; CDR2 reads YYDKDF (reference sequence). This CDR3 has 15 amino acids. The CDR3 DNA reads TGTGCCACCAGCACGGGACAGAGGCAGGATCAGCCCCAGCATTTT. Translating it yields CATSTGQRQDQPQHF.

The chain links TRBV7-9 to TRBJ1-4; D is ambiguous. V shed 5 bases and J shed 8 bases, with 15 bases lying between them. Per the germline V gene, CDR1 is SEHNR and CDR2 is FQNEAQ (reference sequence). CDR3 size: 14 residues. The CDR3 region has the DNA TGTGCCAGCAGCCTACAGTCCGGGAGGGAAAAACTGTTTTTT. Amino acid sequence: CASSLQSGREKLFF.

Many counts were recorded for this clonotype. The chain joins TRBV10-2 to TRBJ2-7, with TRBD2 identical over 7 bases. The V gene end was trimmed by 2 bases and the J gene end by 1 base; junction bases not matched to a gene: 8. From germline, CDR1 is WSHSY and CDR2 SAAADI. This CDR3 has 16 residues. The CDR3 DNA sequence: TGCGCCAGCAGTGAGGCCCTAGCGGAACTGTCCTACGAGCAGTACTTC. Amino acid sequence: CASSEALAELSYEQYF.

The genes are TRBV4-2 and TRBJ2-3, with D tentatively TRBD1 or TRBD2 (6 bases each). The CDR3 consists of 16 residues. V gave up 0 bases and J gave up 2 bases, with 12 bases separating them. Germline V gene data show CDR1 as LGHNA and CDR2 as YNFKEQ. Written as DNA, the CDR3 is TGTGCCAGCAGCCAAGATCTAGGGGGGCACACAGATACGCAGTATTTT. Its translation is CASSQDLGGHTDTQYF.

The chain couples TRBV12-3 or TRBV12-4 to TRBJ2-3; TRBD2 aligns across 10 bases. This CDR3 is 12 amino acids long. With V trimmed by 5 bases and J by 11 bases, 4 bases remained unmatched. In DNA, the CDR3 is TGTGCCAGCAGTCCCCGACTAGCGGGGCAGTATTTT. Encoded protein: CASSPRLAGQYF.

The chain recombines TRBV7-8 with TRBJ1-5, with 10 positions matching TRBD1. The ends lost 7 bases at V and 2 bases at J; junction bases unmatched: 8. Germline CDR1 and CDR2: SGHVS and FQNEAQ. The CDR3 loop spans 16 amino acids. Written as DNA, the CDR3 is TGTGCCAGCACCGAGGACAGGGGGGTTCGCAATCAGCCCCAGCATTTT. As protein: CASTEDRGVRNQPQHF.

The rearrangement links TRBV27 to TRBJ1-5, with TRBD1 as a possible D gene (6 bases). This CDR3 spans 15 amino acids. V was cut by 5 bases and J by 3 bases, with 14 bases left in between. Germline V gene sequence: CDR1 MNHEY, CDR2 SMNVEV (reference sequence). This CDR3 reads CASSTPRDINQPQHF. In DNA, the CDR3 is TGTGCCAGCAGTACCCCCCGGGACATCAATCAGCCCCAGCATTTT.

V and J are TRBV21-1 and TRBJ2-3; the DNA was not compared with TRBD2, the D call given in the table. TRBV21-1 is an annotated pseudogene. This CDR3 spans 16 amino acids. The CDR3 spells CASSKGGQGKADTQYF. The CDR3 nucleotides are TGTGCCAGCAGCAAAGGCGGGCAGGGCAAGGCAGATACGCAGTATTTT.

The V and J genes are TRBV6-5 and TRBJ2-3; unclear D gene. The CDR3 extends over 14 amino acids. Germline V gene data show CDR1 as MNHEY and CDR2 as SVGAGI. Trimming cost V 8 bases and J 1 base, with 13 bases left between them. CDR3 bases: TGTGCCAGCTCAAGAGACACCGGCACAGATACGCAGTATTTT. Protein product: CASSRDTGTDTQYF.

In its sample, this clonotype was seen a few times. The chain has TRBV5-1 and TRBJ2-2; no reliable D call. CDR1 SGHRS and CDR2 YFSETQ come from the germline V gene. The CDR3 has 18 amino acids. Trimming took off 0 bases at V and 5 bases at J, with 20 bases between the two ends. CDR3 amino acids: CASSLAGLSVGYTGELFF. As DNA, the CDR3 is TGCGCCAGCAGCTTGGCCGGGTTGAGCGTAGGGTATACCGGGGAGCTGTTTTTT. Full variable domain (missing parts from reference TRBV5-1 and TRBJ2-2): KAGVTQTPRYLIKTRGQQVTLSCSPISGHRSVSWYQQTPGQGLQFLFEYFSETQRNKGNFPGRFSGRQFSNSRSEMNVSTLELGDSALYLCASSLAGLSVGYTGELFFGEGSRLTVL.

The chain has TRBV7-9 and TRBJ2-1, with D maybe TRBD2 (6 bases). The CDR3 extends over 15 amino acids. Germline V CDR1 and CDR2: SEHNR, FQNEAQ (reference sequence). The V end lost 4 bases, the J end lost 2 bases, and 12 bases lay between the germline ends. For the CDR3, the DNA is TGTGCCAGCAGCTGGGGGACTGGAACCTACAATGAGCAGTTCTTC. Amino acid sequence: CASSWGTGTYNEQFF.